One and the same sample provided the 22 T cell receptor beta chains below, sequenced in a study of regulatory T cells in long-lasting Graves disease. Time point here: newly diagnosed GD, antithyroid drugs for less than 3 months. PBMCs were the source of the RNA used for TCR sequencing. The authors built TCR beta libraries using iRepertoire HTBI primers and Arm-PCR of CDR3 regions. TCRdb ran MiXCR on the multiplex PCR reads and lists one entry per CDR3 protein. The data hold about 430,000 distinct CDR3 sequences, with around 16% observed a single time. These data were also filed under a second study, of T cells in Graves' hyperthyroidism and ophthalmopathy.

The input for sequencing was peripheral blood mononuclear cells (PBMCs), taken at new diagnosis, from a patient treated with antithyroid drugs. The receptor set was obtained from a woman in her thirties or forties with Graves disease.

This clonotype has a handful of counts. V usage is TRBV11-3 and J usage is TRBJ2-2; D gene unclear. Looked up from germline, CDR1 is SGHNT and CDR2 is YENEEA. The V end was cut by 6 bases, the J end by 6 bases, with 14 bases between. The CDR3 totals 14 residues. The CDR3 loop is CASSIRTNAGELFF. The DNA for the CDR3 is TGTGCCAGCAGTATACGCACCAACGCCGGGGAGCTGTTTTTT.

The chain links TRBV5-8 to TRBJ2-5; D not certain. Germline assignment: CDR1 SGHTS and CDR2 YDEGEE. The CDR3 is 12 amino acids. V lost 2 bases, J lost 7 bases, and 9 bases lay in between. This chain's CDR3 is CASSLRDATQYF. CDR3 sequence (DNA): TGTGCCAGCAGCTTACGTGATGCGACCCAGTACTTC. Full variable domain (remainder filled in from reference TRBV5-8 and TRBJ2-5): EAGVTQSPTHLIKTRGQQATLRCSPISGHTSVYWYQQALGLGLQFLLWYDEGEERNRGNFPPRFSGRQFPNYSSELNVNALELEDSALYLCASSLRDATQYFGPGTRLLVL.

This clonotype was observed at least ten times. The V gene is TRBV11-2, the J gene TRBJ2-4; TRBD1 matches at 8 bases. Germline loops: CDR1 SGHAT, CDR2 FQNNGV. After removal of 5 bases from V and 0 bases from J, the junction contained 6 bases not matched to a gene. The CDR3 is made up of 16 amino acids. CDR3 DNA: TGTGCCAGCAGCCACGGACAGGGTCTAGCCAAAAACATTCAGTACTTC. Translated, it gives CASSHGQGLAKNIQYF.

In its sample, this clonotype was seen many times. The chain has TRBV7-2 and TRBJ2-3; D gene uncertain. This CDR3 spans 13 amino acids. Germline V gene lookup returns CDR1 SGHTA and CDR2 FQGNSA. Trimming pared 5 bases from V and 6 bases from J, leaving 12 bases between. For the CDR3, the DNA is TGTGCCAGCAGCCCTAGTAACTTCGATACGCAGTATTTT. This codes for CASSPSNFDTQYF.

In regard to this clonotype: A much larger clone differs from this one at a single base, so this may be a read error. J is TRBJ2-7 and V is TRBV12-3 or TRBV12-4; D is ambiguous. This CDR3 region has 12 residues. Trimming removed 3 bases at V and 7 bases at J, with 10 bases between. In DNA form, the CDR3 reads TGTGCCAGCAGTTTTTCCCCGGATGAGCAGTACTTC. Residues: CASSFSPDEQYF.

The sample holds many counts of this clonotype. The chain is built from TRBV7-8 and TRBJ2-7; D ambiguous. Germline assignment: CDR1 SGHVS and CDR2 FQNEAQ. The CDR3 has 14 residues. V dropped 4 bases and J dropped 0 bases, with 10 bases sitting between them. The CDR3 coding sequence is TGTGCCAGCAGCTCCCGACTGCTCTCCTACGAGCAGTACTTC. Its translation: CASSSRLLSYEQYF.

This clonotype was found many times. The chain is built from TRBV20-1 and TRBJ1-5; maybe TRBD1 (5 bases). Trimming stripped 3 bases from V and 3 bases from J, with 15 bases between. From germline, CDR1 is DFQATT and CDR2 SNEGSKA (reference sequence). The CDR3 is 15 amino acids. The CDR3 bases are TGCAGTGCTAGGGGGGGAGAGGTAGTCAATCAGCCCCAGCATTTT. The encoded protein is CSARGGEVVNQPQHF.

This clonotype was seen only a few times. The gene calls are TRBV6-1 and TRBJ2-1; D may match TRBD1 or TRBD2 (5 bases each). The CDR3 contains 15 residues. V gave up 7 bases and J gave up 1 base, with 14 bases separating them. Germline V lookup: CDR1 MNHNS, CDR2 SASEGT. Here the CDR3 reads CASTRDPVSYNEQFF. CDR3 in DNA: TGTGCCAGCACTCGGGACCCGGTGTCCTACAATGAGCAGTTCTTC.

This clonotype was counted many times. This chain links TRBV12-3 or TRBV12-4 with TRBJ2-4; no reliable D call. This CDR3 contains 15 residues. V lost 3 bases to trimming and J lost 5 bases, with 14 bases between them. CDR3 in amino acids: CASSLGPTKENIQYF. CDR3 DNA sequence: TGTGCCAGCAGTTTGGGCCCCACGAAGGAAAACATTCAGTACTTC.

The chain links TRBV14 to TRBJ2-1; TRBD1 is a possible D gene (6 bases). Germline CDR1 is SGHDN and CDR2 is FVKESK. V was trimmed by 3 bases and J by 6 bases, leaving 12 bases between them. The CDR3 has 14 residues. The DNA for the CDR3 is TGTGCCAGCAGCCACAGGGGCCTGGGCAATGAGCAGTTCTTC. Its translation is CASSHRGLGNEQFF.

The sample holds many counts of this clonotype. This rearrangement joins TRBV7-2 to TRBJ2-2, with D possibly being TRBD2 (5 bases). Trimming removed 5 bases from V and 8 bases from J, with 21 bases in between. Germline CDR1 and CDR2: SGHTA and FQGNSA. The CDR3 is 16 amino acids. The CDR3 DNA is TGTGCCAGCAGCCACAGCTCTACTAGGACCACTGGGGAGCTGTTTTTT. This gives the protein CASSHSSTRTTGELFF.

This clonotype was seen repeatedly, ten times or more. The chain is built from TRBV9 and TRBJ2-7; D possibly corresponds to TRBD1 (5 bases). The V end lost 4 bases, the J end lost 4 bases, and 18 bases lay between the germline ends. Germline values: CDR1 SGDLS, CDR2 YYNGEE. CDR3 size: 15 residues. In DNA form, the CDR3 reads TGTGCCAGCAGCCCAAAGACAGCTTCAAGATACGAGCAGTACTTC. The encoded protein is CASSPKTASRYEQYF.

This clonotype was observed a handful of times. The CDR3: CASSQDLTGGYEQYF. CDR3 DNA: TGTGCCAGCAGCCAAGATTTGACAGGGGGGTACGAGCAGTACTTC. The chain employs TRBV3-1 and TRBJ2-7, with 9 bases that match TRBD1. This CDR3 has 15 amino acids. Germline V lookup: CDR1 LGHDT, CDR2 YNNKEL (reference sequence). Trimming at V came to 0 bases and at J to 4 bases, leaving 4 bases not matched to a gene.

Many counts were recorded for this clonotype. The chain couples TRBV24-1 to TRBJ2-1; possibly TRBD1 for D (6 bases). Trimming took off 4 bases at V and 5 bases at J, with 17 bases between the two ends. The CDR3 consists of 16 residues. Germline V CDR1 and CDR2: KGHDR, SFDVKD. CDR3 bases: TGTGCCACCAGTGACCACCCTTTTGGGGGCCACAATGAGCAGTTCTTC. This sequence encodes CATSDHPFGGHNEQFF.

This clonotype was detected many times. The chain has TRBV28 and TRBJ2-1, with D perhaps TRBD2 (6 bases). Trimming removed 2 bases from V and 1 base from J, with 12 bases in between. The CDR3 contains 16 residues. Germline CDR1 is MDHEN and CDR2 is SYDVKM. The CDR3 reads CASSLSGSGSYNEQFF. CDR3 nucleotide sequence: TGTGCCAGCAGTTTAAGCGGGTCAGGGTCCTACAATGAGCAGTTCTTC. The full variable domain, completed using reference TRBV28 and TRBJ2-1, is DVKVTQSSRYLVKRTGEKVFLECVQDMDHENMFWYRQDPGLGLRLIYFSYDVKMKEKGDIPEGYSVSREKKERFSLILESASTNQTSMYLCASSLSGSGSYNEQFFGPGTRLTVL.

This clonotype was seen a handful of times. The V call is TRBV11-3, the J call TRBJ1-2; D is perhaps TRBD1 (5 bases). Trimming took off 0 bases at V and 8 bases at J, with 13 bases between the two ends. The CDR3 is made up of 14 amino acids. In germline, CDR1 is SGHNT, CDR2 YENEEA. The CDR3 DNA is TGTGCCAGCAGCTTAGATCCAGGGTCGGAAGGCTACACCTTC. This encodes CASSLDPGSEGYTF.

This clonotype came up many times. The chain recombines TRBV2 with TRBJ2-2; the match to TRBD2 covers 13 bases. Germline CDR1 is SNHLY and CDR2 is FYNNEI. The J segment lost 6 bases and the V segment lost 7 bases, leaving 5 bases of the junction unmatched. The CDR3 extends over 15 amino acids. CDR3 bases: TGTGCCAGCAACCCGGGACTAGCGGGACCCGGGGAGCTGTTTTTT. This sequence encodes CASNPGLAGPGELFF. The full variable domain, its missing parts supplied by reference TRBV2 and TRBJ2-2, is EPEVTQTPSHQVTQMGQEVILRCVPISNHLYFYWYRQILGQKVEFLVSFYNNEISEKSEIFDDQFSVERPDGSNFTLKIRSTKLEDSAMYFCASNPGLAGPGELFFGEGSRLTVL.

In this sample, this clonotype turned up many times. The V and J genes are TRBV2 and TRBJ2-3; 10 nucleotides line up with TRBD2. The CDR3 runs to 15 residues. The V gene end was trimmed by 5 bases and the J gene end by 3 bases; junction bases not matched to a gene: 5. Germline-derived CDR1 and CDR2 are SNHLY and FYNNEI. The CDR3 reads CASSTLAGGTDTQYF. For the CDR3, the DNA is TGTGCCAGCAGTACTTTAGCGGGAGGAACAGATACGCAGTATTTT.

This clonotype came up many times. This sequence joins TRBV11-3 and TRBJ2-7, with D unresolved. The V end lost 0 bases, the J end lost 0 bases, and 3 bases lay between the germline ends. Germline V CDR1 and CDR2: SGHNT, YENEEA. The CDR3 contains 13 residues. CDR3 sequence (DNA): TGTGCCAGCAGCTTAGAGGCCTCCTACGAGCAGTACTTC. Amino acid sequence: CASSLEASYEQYF.

This chain links TRBV30 with TRBJ2-1; 8 bases align to TRBD2. The germline gives CDR1 GTSNPN, CDR2 SVGIG (reference sequence). With 0 bases clipped from V and 5 bases from J, the junction kept 12 bases outside the gene matches. This CDR3 has 17 residues. The CDR3 here is CAWSVPWTSSVHNEQFF. Written as DNA, the CDR3 is TGTGCCTGGAGTGTACCCTGGACTAGCAGCGTCCACAATGAGCAGTTCTTC.

The chain carries TRBV12-3 or TRBV12-4 and TRBJ2-1, with TRBD2 matching 8 bases. V was pared by 3 bases and J by 9 bases, with 13 bases of the junction left unmatched. The CDR3 is made up of 16 amino acids. The CDR3 is CASSFILQREHGEQFF. In DNA, the CDR3 is TGTGCCAGCAGTTTTATTCTCCAGCGGGAGCATGGTGAGCAGTTCTTC.

Comments on this clonotype: Mismatch with germline at one junction end may stem from a read error. This chain uses TRBV5-1 with TRBJ2-1; D is perhaps TRBD1 (5 bases). Germline V lookup: CDR1 SGHRS, CDR2 YFSETQ. The CDR3 is 17 amino acids. CDR3 sequence reads: CASGLAQGSNEVNAHLF. Written as DNA, the CDR3 is TGCGCCAGCGGCTTGGCCCAGGGTTCTAATGAAGTCAATGCCCACCTCTTC.